The entry below describes one T cell receptor beta chain. The antigen is undetermined. This sample was included in a study of OX40 agonist ivuxolimab in advanced cancers. The wider study: Participants could have had prior anti-PD-1, anti-PD-L1 or anti-CTLA-4 therapy, and about 37% had some. Partial responses occurred in Three dose-escalation patients, one with hepatocellular carcinoma and two with cutaneous melanoma.

Using immunoSEQ multiplex PCR, the repertoire was profiled, and TCRdb retains in-frame clones only, with some absent. Altogether tens of thousands of clones are present, about nine tenths being singletons, with the ten largest covering more than 0.15%. Germline V gene sequence: CDR1 SGHNT, CDR2 YENEEA. V lost 5 bases and J lost 4; bases outside the gene matches: 3. CDR3 length: 13 residues. Study results and limitations: In CD8+ T cells, expanded clones were on average more numerous than in CD4+. At 0.1-3.0 mg/kg, partial responders had clonal expansion among the lowest observed.

This specimen consisted of CD4+ or CD8+ T cells sorted from blood, obtained in a trial of the OX40 agonist ivuxolimab. This clonotype originated in an adult with an advanced solid tumor such as melanoma, head and neck, liver or kidney cancer. The J gene is TRBJ2-7, the V gene TRBV11-3; 9 bases align to TRBD1. The CDR3 here is CASSPGQGYEQYF. In nucleotides, the CDR3 is TGTGCCAGCAGCCCGGGACAGGGTTACGAGCAGTACTTC. The full variable domain, rest sourced from reference TRBV11-3 and TRBJ2-7, is EAGVVQSPRYKIIEKKQPVAFWCNPISGHNTLYWYLQNLGQGPELLIRYENEEAVDDSQLPKDRFSAERLKGVDSTLKIQPAELGDSAVYLCASSPGQGYEQYFGPGTRLTVT.